A selection of T cell receptor beta chains follows, all from one sample in a study of CD8 T cells in ankylosing spondylitis. MiXCR was run by TCRdb on the 5' RACE reads, yielding one entry per CDR3 protein. The sample has 500,000 to 650,000 distinct CDR3 sequences; approximately 5.3% are singletons. The specimen sequenced was blood, either unsorted or a sorted T cell fraction (not recorded which). All receptors derive from a male donor with ankylosing spondylitis. CDR3s include the opening cysteine and the closing phenylalanine or tryptophan. The D gene is left open where the match is weak. Clone size is not always given. Where it is, it says once, few, many or a class for expanded clones.

D gene: NA
J gene: TRBJ2-1
V gene: TRBV24-1
clone size: many
CDR3 protein: CATSDQNTNEQFF
CDR3 DNA: TGTGCCACCAGTGATCAGAATACCAATGAGCAGTTCTTC

D gene: NA
J gene: TRBJ2-3
V gene: TRBV4-3
clone size: NA
CDR3 protein: CASSQDWRHPGDTQYF
CDR3 DNA: TGCGCCAGCAGCCAAGATTGGCGGCACCCCGGGGATACGCAGTATTTT

D gene: NA
J gene: TRBJ1-2
V gene: TRBV9
clone size: few
CDR3 protein: CASSVDFRASLPRFYGYTF
CDR3 DNA: TGTGCCAGCAGCGTAGATTTCCGGGCTAGCCTCCCGCGTTTCTATGGCTACACCTTC

D gene: TRBD2
J gene: TRBJ2-1
V gene: TRBV11-1
clone size: many
CDR3 protein: CASSGRLAGTNEQFF
CDR3 DNA: TGTGCCAGCAGCGGACGACTAGCGGGAACAAATGAGCAGTTCTTC

D gene: TRBD1
J gene: TRBJ1-5
V gene: TRBV28
clone size: many
CDR3 protein: CASSRRLYTGGQPQHF
CDR3 DNA: TGTGCCAGCAGCCGACGCCTTTATACAGGGGGTCAGCCCCAGCATTTT

D gene: NA
J gene: TRBJ1-4
V gene: TRBV27
clone size: many
CDR3 protein: CASSRQVNEKLFF
CDR3 DNA: TGTGCCAGCAGTAGGCAGGTTAATGAAAAACTGTTTTTT

D gene: TRBD1
J gene: TRBJ1-2
V gene: TRBV9
clone size: many
CDR3 protein: CASSVAGQGAGYGYTF
CDR3 DNA: TGTGCCAGCAGCGTAGCCGGACAGGGAGCCGGCTATGGCTACACCTTC

D gene: NA
J gene: TRBJ2-1
V gene: TRBV28
clone size: many
CDR3 protein: CASTTYNEQFF
CDR3 DNA: TGTGCCAGCACAACGTACAATGAGCAGTTCTTC

D gene: TRBD1
J gene: TRBJ2-5
V gene: TRBV6-1
clone size: many
CDR3 protein: CASSTTGKETQYF
CDR3 DNA: TGTGCCAGCAGTACGACAGGGAAAGAGACCCAGTACTTC

D gene: NA
J gene: TRBJ2-6
V gene: TRBV12-3/TRBV12-4
clone size: many
CDR3 protein: CASSLDSSGANVLTF
CDR3 DNA: TGTGCCAGCAGTCTGGACAGCTCTGGGGCCAACGTCCTGACTTTC

D gene: NA
J gene: TRBJ2-7
V gene: TRBV4-2
clone size: NA
CDR3 protein: CASSPPGAIATSEQYF
CDR3 DNA: TGTGCCAGCAGCCCTCCCGGAGCGATAGCCACCTCCGAGCAGTACTTC

D gene: NA
J gene: TRBJ2-7
V gene: TRBV19
clone size: few
CDR3 protein: CASSTLLQGSYEQYF
CDR3 DNA: TGTGCCAGTAGCACGTTACTACAGGGATCCTACGAGCAGTACTTC

D gene: NA
J gene: TRBJ2-6
V gene: TRBV4-1
clone size: many
CDR3 protein: CASRDWTASSGANVLTF
CDR3 DNA: TGCGCCAGCAGAGATTGGACAGCCTCCTCTGGGGCCAACGTCCTGACTTTC

D gene: NA
J gene: TRBJ2-1
V gene: TRBV14
clone size: NA
CDR3 protein: CASSFTRGRTYEQFF
CDR3 DNA: TGTGCCAGCAGCTTCACTAGGGGACGTACATATGAGCAGTTCTTC

D gene: TRBD1
J gene: TRBJ2-7
V gene: TRBV10-3
clone size: many
CDR3 protein: CAISERGTGVERYF
CDR3 DNA: TGTGCCATCAGTGAGAGGGGGACAGGGGTCGAGCGGTACTTC

D gene: NA
J gene: TRBJ1-3
V gene: TRBV20-1
clone size: many
CDR3 protein: CSARQGSLVSGNTIYF
CDR3 DNA: TGCAGTGCTAGACAGGGTTCTCTCGTCTCTGGAAACACCATATATTTT

D gene: NA
J gene: TRBJ1-5
V gene: TRBV27
clone size: NA
CDR3 protein: CASRTFHSNQPQHF
CDR3 DNA: TGTGCCAGCAGGACCTTCCATAGCAATCAGCCCCAGCATTTT

D gene: TRBD2
J gene: TRBJ2-7
V gene: TRBV6-2/TRBV6-3
clone size: NA
CDR3 protein: CASILAGTYEQYF
CDR3 DNA: TGTGCCAGCATCCTAGCGGGGACCTACGAGCAGTACTTC

D gene: NA
J gene: TRBJ2-7
V gene: TRBV29-1
clone size: many
CDR3 protein: CSVHWKGSYEQYF
CDR3 DNA: TGCAGCGTCCACTGGAAAGGGTCCTACGAGCAGTACTTC

D gene: NA
J gene: TRBJ1-1
V gene: TRBV6-2/TRBV6-3
clone size: many
CDR3 protein: CASSYPSRNTEAFF
CDR3 DNA: TGTGCCAGCAGTTACCCGAGTAGGAACACTGAAGCTTTCTTT

D gene: NA
J gene: TRBJ2-1
V gene: TRBV5-1
clone size: NA
CDR3 protein: CASQRAQGFDEQFF
CDR3 DNA: TGCGCCAGCCAAAGAGCCCAGGGGTTCGATGAGCAGTTCTTC

D gene: NA
J gene: TRBJ2-5
V gene: TRBV7-8
clone size: NA
CDR3 protein: CASSQLREKETQYF
CDR3 DNA: TGTGCCAGCAGCCAACTACGAGAGAAAGAGACCCAGTACTTC